This T cell receptor beta chain was captured in a study of identical twins (dated by TCRdb to about 2016). A note on the overall study: The study deep-sequenced TCR alpha and beta repertoires from monozygotic twins, unrelated adults of various ages and cord blood to test whether fetal clonotypes persist. Replicate twin experiments were performed at different times using different library preparation protocols to rule out contamination.

Results and caveats for the whole study, not just this receptor: Zero-insertion analyses could be partly confounded by invariant T cells such as MAIT and iNKT, though diverse VJ usage argued against such confounding for most clonotypes. Abundant cord blood beta clonotypes carried fewer insertions; young adult naive repertoires showed a weaker similar trend, while memory repertoires showed none. In monozygotic twins, out-of-frame TCR alpha sharing was systematically underestimated by recombination models, although the models agreed with sharing between unrelated individuals. A weaker excess of twin sharing was found in beta out-of-frame sequences because the signal-to-noise ratio was lowered by fewer shared sequences. Compared with coincidental sharing between unrelated individuals, out-of-frame TCR alpha sequences shared between twins showed an excess of sequences with low generation probability. Because the same donors could not be followed over many years, the conclusions depended on cross-sectional statistical analysis.

About this clonotype itself: Its antigen is still unknown. No base qualities exist here, and no much larger clone lies one base off it.

All donors were healthy Caucasians. The twin cohort consisted of three pairs of female monozygotic twins, all aged about 18 to 29 years. Positive isolation kits from Invitrogen were used to isolate the CD4+ and CD8+ T cell populations. Receptor libraries were prepared by 5' RACE. TCRdb lists the instrument as Illumina HiSeq 2000. Template switching added a universal primer binding site, and the final cDNA carried a unique molecular identifier that allowed TCR cDNA molecules to be counted accurately. Specific primers in the conserved constant-segment region were used to synthesize first-strand cDNA for TCR alpha and beta chains. To control for contamination, every cDNA library carried two barcodes: a SMART-Mk sample barcode plus Illumina barcodes. Two successive PCR steps introduced TruSeq adapter sequences along with Illumina sample barcodes. Sequencing of the TCR alpha and beta cDNA libraries was done on the Illumina HiSeq platform using custom primers. Turning to the authors' computational methods: MiGEC was used to process raw reads and extract unique molecular identifiers, and MiXCR was used to find CDR3 positions. Recombination models were inferred per individual with the repgenHMM and IGoR tools using an EM algorithm. The tcR package in R was used for shared clonotype analysis, with sharing normalized by the product of cloneset sizes. To study raw recombination free of thymic and clonal selection effects, out-of-frame nonproductive sequences were analyzed. TCRdb redid the processing of the public reads, applying fastp at Q25 and MiXCR, and retained in-frame beta chains. Under each unique CDR3 protein, matching rows form one entry showing the most common genes and DNA. These V and J calls rely on TCRdb rather than the paper's analysis. The sample table contains roughly 480,000 distinct CDR3 sequences; only one count was recorded for 24% of them. The ten largest make up around 3% of the sample.

Per the germline V gene, SGHRS is the CDR1 and YFSETQ is the CDR2. Trimming at the junction amounts to 5 bases on V and 4 bases on J, and the germline ends lie 15 bases apart. Reading from cysteine to phenylalanine, the CDR3 counts 15 amino acids. CDR3 DNA only is kept here, 45 bases in frame from base 1. The same sample was also studied in work on T cells expressing NK-cell markers. Looking at the second paper: Under 10 donors provided sorted CD3+CD56+NKG2C+, CD3+CD56+NKG2C- and CD3+CD56-NKG2C+ T-cell subsets, whose TCR beta-chain repertoires were profiled. Of the eight sequenced donors, seven were found to be HCMV-seropositive and one was found to be HCMV-seronegative. In several experiments an anti-gammadeltaTCR antibody was added to restrict sorting to alphabetaTCR-expressing T cells. In more than 5 donors, the dominant CD3+CD56+NKG2C+ clonotypes ranked among the top 10 CD8+ clonotypes, making up about 1.0-7.5% of CD8+ T cells. Those dominant clonotypes were again the most abundant among CD3+CD56-NKG2C+ cells in a few donors, at about 28.3-65%. Whether the expanded NKG2C-expressing T cell clones were specific for HCMV antigens was left unclear. The study sequenced eight donors, all healthy volunteers chosen at random: three men and five women. A commercial ELISA kit detecting HCMV-specific IgG in serum was used to determine HCMV serostatus. MIGEC was used to demultiplex reads and group reads by UMI, and MiTCR was used to assemble and quantify clonotypes. To remove erroneous sequences, TCR cDNA sequences were retained only when supported by two or more reads. Downstream repertoire analysis used the tcR package, and clonotypes were matched across fractions by CDR3 nucleotide sequence plus V segment. VDJmatch was used to annotate antigen specificity against VDJdb, with one amino acid substitution in CDR3 allowed.

The clonotype originates from a woman between 18 and 29 years old in good health. The chain joins TRBV5-1 to TRBJ2-2; 6 matching bases give a weak D call of TRBD2. The sequenced sample consisted of CD4+ T cells sorted from blood. The bases read TGCGCCAGCAGGTGGCGGGATCCGGCCACCGGGGAGCTGTTTTTT. It translates as CASRWRDPATGELFF.